This section outlines one T cell receptor beta chain sequence together with its context. Per the study methods: Amplification of reference gene primers was used by the study to estimate nucleated cell counts. Measured with immunoSEQ multiplex PCR; TCRdb has only the in-frame clones, and not every one. V, J and clone size are taken as reported in that table, and D and trimming were inferred from the DNA itself. The data show about 230,000 clones, with less than 90% seen just once and around a sixth held by the top ten. The data were obtained in a study of blood T cell repertoires in COVID-19. The wider study: Sites in the United States, Italy and Spain provided acute and convalescent COVID-19 samples. T cells, B-cell-depleted T cells, or PBMCs supplied cDNA or gDNA.

Per the germline V gene, CDR1 is LNHDA and CDR2 is SQIVND (reference sequence). Losses at the gene ends were 8 bases for V and 3 bases for J; bases not matched to a gene: 6. The CDR3 runs 14 residues. The receptor was derived from a woman aged 80 or over with active or convalescent COVID-19. V usage is TRBV19 and J usage is TRBJ1-1; 10 nucleotides agree with TRBD1. Material: peripheral blood. The CDR3 nucleotides read TGTGCCAGTTGGAGAGGGACAGGGGACACTGAAGCTTTCTTT. Translated, it gives CASWRGTGDTEAFF.